This TCR beta chain appears in the sequencing data of a study of response to subunit inactivated influenza vaccine. The sample holds one count of this clonotype. Germline-derived CDR1 and CDR2 are LGHNA and YSLEER. This CDR3 spans 15 amino acids. The V and J ends lost 2 bases and 3 bases, in that order; junction bases with no gene match: 3. TCRdb processed the RT-PCR reads anew with MiXCR; each CDR3 protein has one entry. Counted here are just under 550,000 distinct CDR3 sequences, approximately 20% occurring once; the ten biggest clones make up roughly 2.8%. A further study also used this sample, focusing on T cells expressing NK-cell markers. This second study notes: It was by 5'RACE template switching with UMIs that TCR beta cDNA was made. Dominant NKG2C+ clonotypes in 6 or 7 donors made up about 1.0-7.5% of CD8+ T cells. Whether expanded NKG2C+ T cell clones recognized HCMV stayed uncertain.

The sequence derives from a man between 50 and 59 years old who received an inactivated influenza vaccine. The chain recombines TRBV4-3 with TRBJ2-1, with 8 bases that match TRBD1. The sample here was CD4+ T cells sorted from PBMCs, taken roughly 12 days after vaccination. This chain's CDR3 is CASSQPGQDYNEQFF. The CDR3, as DNA: TGCGCCAGCAGCCAACCGGGACAGGACTACAATGAGCAGTTCTTC.